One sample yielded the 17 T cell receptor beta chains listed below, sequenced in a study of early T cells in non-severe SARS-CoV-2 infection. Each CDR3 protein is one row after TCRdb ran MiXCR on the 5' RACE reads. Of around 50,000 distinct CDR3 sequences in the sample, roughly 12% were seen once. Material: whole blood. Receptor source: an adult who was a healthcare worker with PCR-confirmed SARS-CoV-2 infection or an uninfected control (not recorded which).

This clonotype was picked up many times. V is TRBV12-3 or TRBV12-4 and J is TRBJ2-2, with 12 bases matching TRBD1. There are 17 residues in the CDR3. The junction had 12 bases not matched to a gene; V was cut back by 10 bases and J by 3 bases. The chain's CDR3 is CATKGTGGRADTGELFF. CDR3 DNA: TGTGCCACCAAGGGGACAGGGGGCCGGGCGGACACCGGGGAGCTGTTTTTT.

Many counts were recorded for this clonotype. Written as DNA, the CDR3 is TGTGCCAGCAGTGAATTAGGGTACGGTGAAGCTTTCTTT. Its protein product is CASSELGYGEAFF. The J gene is TRBJ1-1, the V gene TRBV6-1, with no clear D. The germline V gene has CDR1 MNHNS and CDR2 SASEGT. V lost 2 bases to trimming and J lost 7 bases, with 11 bases between them. The CDR3 covers 13 residues.

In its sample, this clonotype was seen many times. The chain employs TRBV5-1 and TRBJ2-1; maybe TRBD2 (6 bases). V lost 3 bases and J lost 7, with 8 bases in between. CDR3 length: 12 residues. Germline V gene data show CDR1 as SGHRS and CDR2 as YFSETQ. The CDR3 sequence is CASSSAGNEQFF. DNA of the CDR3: TGCGCCAGCAGCTCCGCGGGGAATGAGCAGTTCTTC. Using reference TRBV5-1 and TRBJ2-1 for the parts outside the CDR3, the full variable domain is KAGVTQTPRYLIKTRGQQVTLSCSPISGHRSVSWYQQTPGQGLQFLFEYFSETQRNKGNFPGRFSGRQFSNSRSEMNVSTLELGDSALYLCASSSAGNEQFFGPGTRLTVL.

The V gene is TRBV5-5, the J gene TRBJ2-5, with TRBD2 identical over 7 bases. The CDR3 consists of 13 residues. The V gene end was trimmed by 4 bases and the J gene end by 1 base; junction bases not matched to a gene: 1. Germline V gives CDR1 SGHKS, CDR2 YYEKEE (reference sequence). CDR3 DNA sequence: TGTGCCAGCAGCGGGGGGGTCCAAGAGACCCAGTACTTC. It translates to CASSGGVQETQYF.

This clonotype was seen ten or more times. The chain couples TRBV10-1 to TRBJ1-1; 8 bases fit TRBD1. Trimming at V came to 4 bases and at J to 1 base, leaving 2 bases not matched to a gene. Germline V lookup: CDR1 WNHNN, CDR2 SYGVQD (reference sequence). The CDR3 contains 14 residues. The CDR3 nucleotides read TGCGCCAGCAGTGCCGGGACAGGGAACACTGAAGCTTTCTTT. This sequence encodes CASSAGTGNTEAFF.

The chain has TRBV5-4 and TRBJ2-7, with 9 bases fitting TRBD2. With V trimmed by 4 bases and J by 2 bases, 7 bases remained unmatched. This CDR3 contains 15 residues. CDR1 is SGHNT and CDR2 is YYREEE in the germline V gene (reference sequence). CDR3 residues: CASSAGGTSTYEQYF. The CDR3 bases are TGTGCCAGCAGCGCCGGAGGGACTAGCACCTACGAGCAGTACTTC.

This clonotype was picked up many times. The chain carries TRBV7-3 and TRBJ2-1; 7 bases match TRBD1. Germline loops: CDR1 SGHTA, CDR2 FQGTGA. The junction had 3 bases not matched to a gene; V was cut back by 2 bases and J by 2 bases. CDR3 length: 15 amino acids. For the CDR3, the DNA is TGTGCCAGCAGCTTAGGGCAGGGGGCCTACAATGAGCAGTTCTTC. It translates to CASSLGQGAYNEQFF.

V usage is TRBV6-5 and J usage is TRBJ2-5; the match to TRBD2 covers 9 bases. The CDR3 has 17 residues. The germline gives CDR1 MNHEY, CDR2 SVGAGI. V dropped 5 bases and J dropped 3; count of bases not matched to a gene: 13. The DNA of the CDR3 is TGTGCCAGCAGTCCCCTCCGGGCTAGCGGGGACAAAGAGACCCAGTACTTC. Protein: CASSPLRASGDKETQYF.

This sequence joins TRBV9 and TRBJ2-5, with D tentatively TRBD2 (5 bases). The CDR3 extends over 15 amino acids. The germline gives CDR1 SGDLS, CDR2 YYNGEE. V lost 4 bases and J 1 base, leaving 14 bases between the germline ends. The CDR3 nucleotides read TGTGCCAGCAGCTTCAGGACTGGCCGCCAAGAGACCCAGTACTTC. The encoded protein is CASSFRTGRQETQYF. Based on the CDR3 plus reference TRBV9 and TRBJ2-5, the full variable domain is DSGVTQTPKHLITATGQRVTLRCSPRSGDLSVYWYQQSLDQGLQFLIQYYNGEERAKGNILERFSAQQFPDLHSELNLSSLELGDSALYFCASSFRTGRQETQYFGPGTRLLVL.

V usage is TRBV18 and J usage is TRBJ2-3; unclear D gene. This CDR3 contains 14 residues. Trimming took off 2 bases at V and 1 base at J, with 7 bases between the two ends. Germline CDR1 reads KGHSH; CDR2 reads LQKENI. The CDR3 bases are TGTGCCAGCTCACCAGGGATCCGCACAGATACGCAGTATTTT. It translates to CASSPGIRTDTQYF.

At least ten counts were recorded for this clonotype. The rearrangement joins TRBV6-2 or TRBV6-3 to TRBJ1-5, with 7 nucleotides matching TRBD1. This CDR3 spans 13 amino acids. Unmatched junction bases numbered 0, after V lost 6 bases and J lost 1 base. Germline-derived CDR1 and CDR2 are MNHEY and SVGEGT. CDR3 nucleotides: TGTGCCAGCAGGACAGGGAGCAATCAGCCCCAGCATTTT. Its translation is CASRTGSNQPQHF.

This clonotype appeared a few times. The CDR3 coding sequence is TGTGCCTGGAGTCCTCAACTGGGACGGAGCCCTACGTGGGAGCAGTACTTC. This gives the protein CAWSPQLGRSPTWEQYF. The V call is TRBV30, the J call TRBJ2-7; D might be TRBD1 or TRBD2, each matching 5 bases. The CDR3 contains 17 residues. Trimming took off 2 bases at V and 7 bases at J, with 27 bases between the two ends. Germline CDR1 is GTSNPN and CDR2 is SVGIG (reference sequence).

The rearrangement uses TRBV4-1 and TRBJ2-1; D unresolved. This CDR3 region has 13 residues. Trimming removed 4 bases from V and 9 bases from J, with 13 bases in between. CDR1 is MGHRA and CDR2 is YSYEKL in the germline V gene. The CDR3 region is CASSLLGRGEQFF. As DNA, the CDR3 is TGCGCCAGCAGCCTTCTCGGGCGCGGTGAGCAGTTCTTC.

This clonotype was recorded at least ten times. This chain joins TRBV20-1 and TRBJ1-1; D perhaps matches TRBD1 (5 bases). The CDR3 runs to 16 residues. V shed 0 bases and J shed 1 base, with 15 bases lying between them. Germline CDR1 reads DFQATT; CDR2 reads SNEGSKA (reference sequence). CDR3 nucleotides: TGCAGTGCTAGAGATCCCTCACCGGGGGAGAACACTGAAGCTTTCTTT. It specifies CSARDPSPGENTEAFF.

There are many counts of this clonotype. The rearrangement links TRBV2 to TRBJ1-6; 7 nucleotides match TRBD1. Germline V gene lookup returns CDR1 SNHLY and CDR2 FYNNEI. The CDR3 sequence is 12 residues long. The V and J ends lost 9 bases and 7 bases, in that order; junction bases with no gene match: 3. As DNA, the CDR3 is TGTGCCAGAGGGACAGAGAATTCACCCCTCCACTTT. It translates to CARGTENSPLHF.

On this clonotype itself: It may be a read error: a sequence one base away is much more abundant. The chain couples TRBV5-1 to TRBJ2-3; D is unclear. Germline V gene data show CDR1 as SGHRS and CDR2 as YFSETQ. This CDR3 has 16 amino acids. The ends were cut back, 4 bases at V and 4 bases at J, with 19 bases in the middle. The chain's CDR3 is CASSDGRRQAPDTQYF. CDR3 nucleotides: TGCGCCAGCAGCGATGGACGGCGACAAGCGCCAGATACGCAGTATTTT.

The CDR3 spells CASSEDHFYTEAFF. Written as DNA, the CDR3 is TGTGCCAGCAGTGAAGACCATTTTTACACTGAAGCTTTCTTT. J is TRBJ1-1 and V is TRBV6-1; D gene unclear. The germline V gene has CDR1 MNHNS and CDR2 SASEGT. The CDR3 is 14 amino acids. V dropped 1 base and J dropped 3 bases, with 9 bases sitting between them.